The 5 T cell receptor beta chains given below trace back to one sample, sequenced in a study of blood T cell repertoires in COVID-19 (dated by TCRdb to the early 2020s). Libraries were constructed by the immunoSEQ multiplex PCR assay. Not all clones reach the TCRdb copy of this immuneACCESS table, which keeps in-frame sequences only. Checked studies attribute under half of the gap to unresolved V genes and leave the rest unexplained. The sample records about 400,000 clones, nearly 90% of which are singletons. About 1.7% of the sample belongs to the ten largest clones. What was sequenced was PBMCs or T cells enriched from blood (not recorded which). Receptor source: a woman in her twenties or thirties who had recovered from COVID-19.

CDR3 nucleotide sequence: TGTGCCAGCAGTTCATGGCCCGGACAGAGCCATCAGCCCCAGCATTTT. This encodes CASSSWPGQSHQPQHF. V is TRBV28 and J is TRBJ1-5, with a tentative D call TRBD1 (6 bases). V was clipped by 4 bases and J by 5 bases, with 18 bases between them. CDR3 length: 16 amino acids. The germline V gene encodes CDR1 MDHEN and CDR2 SYDVKM.

This sequence joins TRBV11-1 and TRBJ2-1; 9 bases are a match to TRBD1. Germline CDR1 and CDR2: SGHAT and FQDESV (reference sequence). The J segment lost 2 bases and the V segment lost 2 bases, leaving 4 bases of the junction unmatched. This CDR3 comprises 16 residues. The chain's CDR3 is CASSLRQGDAYNEQFF. The CDR3 coding sequence is TGTGCCAGCAGCTTACGACAGGGGGATGCCTACAATGAGCAGTTCTTC.

J is TRBJ2-1 and V is TRBV7-3, with 10 positions matching TRBD1. Losses at the gene ends were 6 bases for V and 1 base for J; bases not matched to a gene: 15. The CDR3 sequence is 19 residues long. In germline, CDR1 is SGHTA, CDR2 FQGTGA. The CDR3 sequence is CASSFTGQGKLESYNEQFF. Written as DNA, the CDR3 is TGTGCCAGCAGTTTTACGGGACAGGGGAAGTTAGAGTCCTACAATGAGCAGTTCTTC. The complete variable domain, with remaining parts taken from reference TRBV7-3 and TRBJ2-1, reads GAGVSQTPSNKVTEKGKYVELRCDPISGHTALYWYRQSLGQGPEFLIYFQGTGAADDSGLPNDRFFAVRPEGSVSTLKIQRTERGDSAVYLCASSFTGQGKLESYNEQFFGPGTRLTVL.

The V and J genes are TRBV19 and TRBJ2-3; 8 bases are shared with TRBD2. The CDR3 covers 11 residues. In germline, CDR1 is LNHDA, CDR2 SQIVND (reference sequence). V lost 10 bases, J lost 6 bases, and 3 bases stayed unmatched. The CDR3 is CATAGGDTQYF. The CDR3 region has the DNA TGTGCCACCGCGGGGGGCGATACGCAGTATTTT.

In this sample, this clone turned up once. The V gene is TRBV7-2, the J gene TRBJ1-5; TRBD1 aligns across 8 bases. Germline CDR1 is SGHTA and CDR2 is FQGNSA. Trimming at V came to 4 bases and at J to 4 bases, leaving 9 bases not matched to a gene. The CDR3 is 16 residues long. CDR3 in amino acids: CASSSDRVRGNQPQHF. Written as DNA, the CDR3 is TGTGCCAGCAGCTCGGACAGGGTGAGGGGAAATCAGCCCCAGCATTTT.